This T cell receptor beta chain was recovered during a study of blood T cell repertoires in COVID-19. The CDR3 is 15 residues long. V was trimmed by 1 base and J by 1 base, leaving 8 bases between them. Germline V lookup: CDR1 SGHDT, CDR2 YYEEEE. Generated by immunoSEQ multiplex PCR, the TCRdb table keeps only in-frame clones and is missing some. This table holds about 130,000 clones, 81% found once. Sequenced: peripheral blood. The receptor was isolated from a woman in her fifties or sixties with active or convalescent COVID-19. The chain has TRBV5-6 and TRBJ2-2; D is perhaps TRBD1 (6 bases). The CDR3 region has the DNA TGTGCCAGCAGCTTGCGGACAGTGAACACCGGGGAGCTGTTTTTT. Its protein product is CASSLRTVNTGELFF. The complete variable domain, with remaining parts taken from reference TRBV5-6 and TRBJ2-2, reads DAGVTQSPTHLIKTRGQQVTLRCSPKSGHDTVSWYQQALGQGPQFIFQYYEEEERQRGNFPDRFSGHQFPNYSSELNVNALLLGDSALYLCASSLRTVNTGELFFGEGSRLTVL.